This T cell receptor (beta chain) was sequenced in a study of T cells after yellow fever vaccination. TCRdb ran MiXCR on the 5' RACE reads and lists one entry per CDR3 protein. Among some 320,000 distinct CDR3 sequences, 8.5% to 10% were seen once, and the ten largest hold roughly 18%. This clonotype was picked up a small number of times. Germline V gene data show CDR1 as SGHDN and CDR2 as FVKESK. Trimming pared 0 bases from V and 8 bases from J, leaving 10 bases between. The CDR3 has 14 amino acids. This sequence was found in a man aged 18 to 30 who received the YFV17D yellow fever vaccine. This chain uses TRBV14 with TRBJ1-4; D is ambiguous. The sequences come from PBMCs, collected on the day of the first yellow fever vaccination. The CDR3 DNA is TGTGCCAGCAGCCAAGAATGGGCCGGCGAAAAACTGTTTTTT. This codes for CASSQEWAGEKLFF.